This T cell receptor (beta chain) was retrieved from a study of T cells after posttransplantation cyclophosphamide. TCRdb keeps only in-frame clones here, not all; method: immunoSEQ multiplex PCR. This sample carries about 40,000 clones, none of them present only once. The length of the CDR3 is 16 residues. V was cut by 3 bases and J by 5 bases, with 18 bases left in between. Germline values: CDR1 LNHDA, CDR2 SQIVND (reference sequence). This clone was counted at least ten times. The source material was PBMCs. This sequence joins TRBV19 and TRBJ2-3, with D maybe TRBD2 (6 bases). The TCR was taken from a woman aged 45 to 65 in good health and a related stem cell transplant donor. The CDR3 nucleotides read TGTGCCAGTAGTATGGGTTCTGAACTAGCACAAGATACGCAGTATTTT. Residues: CASSMGSELAQDTQYF.